This T cell receptor (beta chain) was obtained from a study of cytomegalovirus exposure and HLA in healthy donors. PCR primers comprised 60 Vbeta and 13 Jbeta primers. Using immunoSEQ multiplex PCR, the repertoire was profiled, and TCRdb retains in-frame clones only, with some absent. The sample consists of more than 200,000 clones, approximately 79% of them appearing once. In germline, CDR1 is MNHEY, CDR2 SMNVEV (reference sequence). This CDR3 comprises 14 residues. The junction had 4 bases not matched to a gene; V was cut back by 6 bases and J by 6 bases. Specimen: PBMCs. The V gene is TRBV27, the J gene TRBJ2-1; the match to TRBD2 covers 11 bases. The TCR originated in a male donor in good health and CMV-seronegative. The CDR3: CASSRLAGSNEQFF. In DNA, the CDR3 is TGTGCCAGCAGCCGACTAGCGGGAAGCAATGAGCAGTTCTTC.